Below, one TCR beta chain is given with its context. The antigen is unknown. The CDR3 is made up of 14 amino acids. V lost 6 bases to trimming and J lost 0 bases, with 9 bases between them. Germline-derived CDR1 and CDR2 are MNHEY and SMNVEV (reference sequence). The data were produced by immunoSEQ multiplex PCR, yet TCRdb's version contains in-frame clones alone and is incomplete. The data hold fewer than 30,000 clones, with just under 75% observed a single time. The healthy control blood donors were around 59% female, with median age approximately 61 years (range about 20-70). The data are from a study of somatic mutations in cytotoxic T cells in rheumatoid arthritis. On the study more broadly: Purity of nearly 100% was reached when some V beta antibody-stained T-cell populations were flow-sorted, including V beta1+ cells sequenced for TCRB.

Whole-study results and caveats: Age-matched healthy controls and rheumatoid arthritis patients had CD8+ T-cell clonality that did not differ significantly. Antigen specificity of the expanded CD8+ clones was not determined.

The clonotype originates from a woman aged 18-35 years in good health. The rearrangement links TRBV27 to TRBJ2-1, with D unclear. The sequencing input was CD8+ T cells sorted from blood. CDR3 protein: CASSDMGSYNEQFF. Written as DNA, the CDR3 is TGTGCCAGCAGCGACATGGGCTCCTACAATGAGCAGTTCTTC.